This T cell receptor beta chain was obtained from a study of blood T cell repertoires in COVID-19. The overall study: Sample material is recorded as cDNA or gDNA derived from T cells, B-cell-depleted T cells, or PBMCs.

Germline CDR1 MGHRA, CDR2 YSYEKL. The CDR3 has 16 residues. Deletions cut 0 bases from V and 5 bases from J, with 16 bases between. Assay: immunoSEQ multiplex PCR; the TCRdb copy retains only in-frame clones and omits some. The table includes about 300,000 clones, around 88% detected once. The clonotype comes from a woman in her 30s who had recovered from COVID-19. What was sequenced was peripheral blood. V is TRBV4-1 and J is TRBJ1-2, with a tentative D call TRBD1 (6 bases). The CDR3 DNA reads as TGCGCCAGCAGCCAAGAACCCCGGGACATCCCGTATGGCTACACCTTC. Translated: CASSQEPRDIPYGYTF.